Below, 32 T cell receptor beta chains from the same sample are listed, as sequenced in a study of T cell repertoires in aging, cancer and after chemotherapy. TCR beta rearrangements were amplified from peripheral blood genomic DNA. Rearranged V-D-J TRB sequences were amplified with a mixed TRB-A/B primer pool. MiXCR was run by TCRdb on the multiplex PCR reads, yielding one entry per CDR3 protein. The sample carries 9,400 or so distinct CDR3 sequences, roughly 31% recorded once. Sequenced: blood. Receptors originate from a human donor in good health. The donor label of this sample is uncertain.

This clonotype was picked up one time. The chain is built from TRBV12-3 or TRBV12-4 and TRBJ2-1; D may be TRBD2 (6 bases). The CDR3 runs 15 residues. V was clipped by 2 bases and J by 5 bases, with 13 bases between them. The CDR3 protein is CASSLRRGVDNEQFF. The CDR3 region has the DNA TGTGCCAGCAGTTTACGGCGCGGGGTTGACAATGAGCAGTTCTTC.

The rearrangement joins TRBV24-1 to TRBJ2-5; possible D gene TRBD1, 6 bases. From germline, CDR1 is KGHDR and CDR2 SFDVKD. CDR3 length: 17 amino acids. Trimming pared 2 bases from V and 5 bases from J, leaving 20 bases between. This CDR3 reads CATSDSPGRGRWETQYF. As DNA, the CDR3 is TGTGCCACCAGTGATTCCCCCGGCAGGGGCCGGTGGGAGACCCAGTACTTC.

J is TRBJ2-3 and V is TRBV20-1; D is perhaps TRBD2 (6 bases). CDR3 length: 14 amino acids. Trimming took 8 bases from V and 4 from J, leaving 19 bases between them. Germline V lookup: CDR1 DFQATT, CDR2 SNEGSKA (reference sequence). Here the CDR3 DNA reads TGCAGTTCGCCCGGGACTCTCGGCGCAGATACGCAGTATTTT. This encodes CSSPGTLGADTQYF.

V usage is TRBV7-2 and J usage is TRBJ2-3; D not certain. The CDR3 has 13 residues. Germline V lookup: CDR1 SGHTA, CDR2 FQGNSA. With 1 base removed from V and 4 bases from J, the gap between germline ends came to 6 bases. The DNA for the CDR3 is TGTGCCAGCAGCTTAGATCCCTCAGATACGCAGTATTTT. Encoded protein: CASSLDPSDTQYF. The variable domain in full, with the rest retrieved from reference TRBV7-2 and TRBJ2-3, is GAGVSQSPSNKVTEKGKDVELRCDPISGHTALYWYRQSLGQGLEFLIYFQGNSAPDKSGLPSDRFSAERTGGSVSTLTIQRTQQEDSAVYLCASSLDPSDTQYFGPGTRLTVL.

The chain carries TRBV12-3 or TRBV12-4 and TRBJ1-1; D not certain. This CDR3 has 14 amino acids. Between the trimmed V and J ends, which lost 6 bases and 6 bases, there was a span of 17 bases. CDR3 loop: CASSLAGWEAEAFF. The CDR3 region has the DNA TGTGCCAGCAGCTTGGCAGGTTGGGAAGCTGAAGCTTTCTTT.

The V gene is TRBV6-5, the J gene TRBJ1-6, with D perhaps TRBD1 (6 bases). The germline V and J ends were trimmed by 2 bases and 10 bases, with 15 bases remaining between them. This CDR3 spans 15 amino acids. The germline V gene encodes CDR1 MNHEY and CDR2 SVGAGI. CDR3 in amino acids: CASSYISQGWSPLHF. Here the CDR3 DNA reads TGTGCCAGCAGTTACATTAGCCAGGGGTGGTCACCCCTCCACTTT.

The chain combines TRBV5-4 with TRBJ2-6, with D possibly matching TRBD2 (6 bases). The V and J ends lost 4 bases and 4 bases respectively, with 21 bases between them. CDR1 and CDR2 from the germline V gene are SGHNT and YYREEE (reference sequence). The CDR3 is 18 residues long. CDR3 coding DNA: TGTGCCAGCAGCCGGGCGCGGGGAGGAAAGTTCGGGGCCAACGTCCTGACTTTC. Protein: CASSRARGGKFGANVLTF.

This clonotype was counted a few times. The J gene is TRBJ2-2, the V gene TRBV6-1; TRBD1 agrees at 7 bases. V lost 4 bases to trimming and J lost 3 bases; unmatched junction nucleotides: 2. The CDR3 runs to 14 residues. Germline CDR1 and CDR2: MNHNS and SASEGT. The CDR3 protein is CASSAQGYTGELFF. The CDR3 coding sequence is TGTGCCAGCAGTGCACAGGGGTACACCGGGGAGCTGTTTTTT.

The CDR3 region is CASSYGGTGGYTF. Here the CDR3 DNA reads TGTGCCAGCAGTTATGGCGGGACAGGGGGCTACACCTTC. This chain joins TRBV6-5 and TRBJ1-2; TRBD1 matches at 9 bases. Germline V gene lookup returns CDR1 MNHEY and CDR2 SVGAGI. The CDR3 totals 13 residues. V trimming: 3 bases; J trimming: 8 bases; junction bases outside the gene matches: 4.

This chain joins TRBV6-4 and TRBJ1-4; 7 nucleotides agree with TRBD1. Germline V gives CDR1 MRHNA, CDR2 SNTAGT. The CDR3 sequence is 14 residues long. V dropped 6 bases and J dropped 8; count of bases not matched to a gene: 9. CDR3 DNA: TGTGCCAGCAGCCTAATAAGGGGGCCCGAAAAACTGTTTTTT. Amino acid sequence: CASSLIRGPEKLFF.

Comment on this clonotype: This sequence may be a read error, since a much larger clone differs from it by one base. V gene TRBV19 combines with J gene TRBJ1-6, with TRBD1 identical over 8 bases. Germline CDR1 and CDR2: LNHDA and SQIVND (reference sequence). The J segment lost 3 bases and the V segment lost 8 bases, leaving 3 bases of the junction unmatched. The CDR3 covers 14 residues. The CDR3 protein is CASGDRFYNSPLHF. Here the CDR3 DNA reads TGTGCCAGTGGGGACAGGTTCTATAATTCACCCCTCCACTTT.

The rearrangement links TRBV11-1 to TRBJ2-7; D could derive from TRBD1 or TRBD2 (5 bases each). CDR3 length: 14 amino acids. The V end lost 2 bases, the J end lost 3 bases, and 11 bases lay between the germline ends. Per germline, CDR1 SGHAT and CDR2 FQDESV (reference sequence). CDR3 sequence: CASSLSLGDYEQYF. The CDR3 nucleotides are TGTGCCAGCAGCTTATCACTAGGGGACTACGAGCAGTACTTC.

This clonotype rates as medium-sized. This chain joins TRBV6-1 and TRBJ2-1; 14 nucleotides agree with TRBD2. This CDR3 contains 15 residues. V shed 7 bases and J 2 bases; nucleotides not matched to a gene: 1. Per germline, CDR1 MNHNS and CDR2 SASEGT. This CDR3 is CASKTSGGAYNEQFF. In DNA, the CDR3 is TGTGCCAGCAAGACTAGCGGGGGGGCCTACAATGAGCAGTTCTTC.

The CDR3 here is CASSLTSGAETQYF. CDR3 nucleotides: TGCGCCAGCAGCTTGACTAGCGGGGCAGAGACCCAGTACTTC. The chain is built from TRBV5-1 and TRBJ2-5, with TRBD2 matching over 10 bases. CDR3 length equals 14 residues. Germline lookup yields CDR1 SGHRS and CDR2 YFSETQ. The trim removed 1 base at V and 4 bases at J, leaving 1 base unmatched.

In this sample, this clonotype turned up a few times. The J gene is TRBJ1-2, the V gene TRBV30; D gene ambiguous. This CDR3 has 13 residues. Germline values: CDR1 GTSNPN, CDR2 SVGIG (reference sequence). V was shortened by 2 bases and J by 0 bases, with 7 bases between the two germline ends. The CDR3 loop is CAWSPTANYGYTF. The CDR3 region has the DNA TGTGCCTGGAGTCCGACGGCTAACTATGGCTACACCTTC.

The sample holds a few counts of this clonotype. V and J are TRBV6-5 and TRBJ2-1, with 11 positions matching TRBD2. The junction had 7 bases not matched to a gene; V was cut back by 0 bases and J by 9 bases. CDR1 and CDR2 from the germline V gene are MNHEY and SVGAGI. The CDR3 runs 16 residues. As DNA, the CDR3 is TGTGCCAGCAGTTACTCGGTAGCGGGGGGGCTGGGTGAGCAGTTCTTC. Translating gives CASSYSVAGGLGEQFF.

By share, this clonotype counts as medium-sized (0.01 to 0.1%). This chain connects TRBV19 to TRBJ2-7, with D perhaps given as TRBD1 or TRBD2 (5 bases each). The CDR3 has 13 residues. Trimming took off 5 bases at V and 3 bases at J, with 11 bases between the two ends. Germline V lookup: CDR1 LNHDA, CDR2 SQIVND (reference sequence). CDR3 sequence (DNA): TGTGCCAGTAGTTCCGGGACCAACTACGAGCAGTACTTC. This encodes CASSSGTNYEQYF.

This clonotype was recorded a few times. V usage is TRBV30 and J usage is TRBJ1-5; D is uncertain. Trimming left V 7 bases short and J 0 bases short, with 13 bases between. There are 14 residues in the CDR3. The germline V gene encodes CDR1 GTSNPN and CDR2 SVGIG (reference sequence). This chain's CDR3 is CAFKTSNSNQPQHF. DNA of the CDR3: TGTGCCTTCAAAACCTCGAATAGCAATCAGCCCCAGCATTTT.

This clonotype was counted only a few times. The chain carries TRBV18 and TRBJ2-5; 8 bases align to TRBD2. The length of the CDR3 is 14 residues. The V and J ends lost 2 bases and 3 bases, in that order; junction bases with no gene match: 2. Germline V gene sequence: CDR1 KGHSH, CDR2 LQKENI. CDR3 sequence: CASSPTSGKETQYF. Written as DNA, the CDR3 is TGTGCCAGCTCACCAACTAGCGGTAAAGAGACCCAGTACTTC.

V is TRBV12-3 or TRBV12-4 and J is TRBJ2-3; perhaps TRBD2 as D (5 bases). V gave up 6 bases and J gave up 0 bases, with 19 bases separating them. The CDR3 consists of 17 residues. The CDR3 DNA sequence: TGTGCCAGCAGCCCCCCGCGGGCAGGACCTAGCACAGATACGCAGTATTTT. Residues: CASSPPRAGPSTDTQYF.

This clonotype came up a few times. The chain couples TRBV19 to TRBJ1-1; a possible D gene is TRBD1 (6 bases). This CDR3 comprises 15 residues. The V end was cut by 3 bases, the J end by 1 base, with 12 bases between. The germline CDR1 and CDR2 sequences are LNHDA and SQIVND (reference sequence). The chain's CDR3 is CASSMSGAGNTEAFF. The CDR3 DNA sequence: TGTGCCAGTAGTATGTCAGGGGCTGGGAACACTGAAGCTTTCTTT.

The gene calls are TRBV5-4 and TRBJ2-7; 9 nucleotides agree with TRBD1. The V and J ends lost 4 bases and 5 bases, in that order; junction bases with no gene match: 7. CDR1 SGHNT and CDR2 YYREEE come from the germline V gene (reference sequence). The CDR3 has 14 amino acids. This CDR3 reads CASSGGQGRHEQYF. The CDR3, as DNA: TGTGCCAGCAGCGGGGGACAGGGACGTCACGAGCAGTACTTC. The complete variable domain, with remaining parts taken from reference TRBV5-4 and TRBJ2-7, reads ETGVTQSPTHLIKTRGQQVTLRCSSQSGHNTVSWYQQALGQGPQFIFQYYREEENGRGNFPPRFSGLQFPNYSSELNVNALELDDSALYLCASSGGQGRHEQYFGPGTRLTVT.

This clonotype was found a few times. The chain carries TRBV6-5 and TRBJ1-1; 7 positions match TRBD1. V was pared by 5 bases and J by 1 base, with 7 bases of the junction left unmatched. The CDR3 is made up of 15 amino acids. Germline lookup yields CDR1 MNHEY and CDR2 SVGAGI. The CDR3 region is CASSADRVGNTEAFF. CDR3 nucleotide sequence: TGTGCCAGCAGTGCCGACAGGGTCGGGAACACTGAAGCTTTCTTT.

The J gene is TRBJ2-7, the V gene TRBV6-1, with 7 bases lining up with TRBD2. This CDR3 has 12 amino acids. Trimming removed 4 bases from V and 12 bases from J; junction bases left unmatched: 9. The germline V gene has CDR1 MNHNS and CDR2 SASEGT. The CDR3 sequence: CASSVGGEGRYF. CDR3 nucleotide sequence: TGTGCCAGCAGTGTCGGAGGGGAGGGTCGGTACTTC.

This clonotype occurred a few times. The rearrangement links TRBV6-5 to TRBJ2-1; TRBD1 matches at 9 bases. The germline V gene has CDR1 MNHEY and CDR2 SVGAGI. The CDR3 loop spans 12 amino acids. The junction had 4 bases not matched to a gene; V was cut back by 4 bases and J by 12 bases. The CDR3 region is CASSSLDRGQFF. CDR3 nucleotide sequence: TGTGCCAGCAGTTCCCTGGACAGGGGGCAGTTCTTC.

Concerning this clonotype itself: The germline gene is not matched at one end of the junction; a read error may be the cause. The chain combines TRBV27 with TRBJ1-1; no definite D call. Per germline, CDR1 MNHEY and CDR2 SMNVEV (reference sequence). This CDR3 region has 14 residues. CDR3 DNA sequence: TGTGCCAGCAGTATATCTGGGCGAGCAGCTGAAGCTTTCTTT. Encoded protein: CASSISGRAAEAFF.

V usage is TRBV12-3 or TRBV12-4 and J usage is TRBJ1-1; unclear D gene. The length of the CDR3 is 12 residues. Trimming pared 5 bases from V and 11 bases from J, leaving 15 bases between. CDR3 coding DNA: TGTGCCAGCAGTACATGGGAGGGTACCGCTTTCTTT. It specifies CASSTWEGTAFF.

V is TRBV10-1 and J is TRBJ2-1; TRBD2 might be the D (5 bases). There are 14 residues in the CDR3. Germline CDR1 is WNHNN and CDR2 is SYGVQD (reference sequence). The germline V and J ends were trimmed by 3 bases and 9 bases, with 15 bases remaining between them. The CDR3 coding sequence is TGCGCCAGCAGTGACCCTGGGAGTAAAAGTGAGCAGTTCTTC. Its translation is CASSDPGSKSEQFF.

This clonotype has more than one count but fewer than ten. V gene TRBV18 combines with J gene TRBJ1-1; TRBD1 matches 7 bases. The CDR3 consists of 15 residues. In germline, CDR1 is KGHSH, CDR2 LQKENI. Trimming removed 1 base from V and 4 bases from J; junction bases left unmatched: 6. CDR3 bases: TGTGCCAGCTCACCACGGGGAGGGGGCCCCACTGAAGCTTTCTTT. Its protein is CASSPRGGGPTEAFF.

The CDR3 DNA follows: TGTGCTAGTGGTTTAGGGACTGCCGGGGAGCTGTTTTTT. Its protein product is CASGLGTAGELFF. This rearrangement joins TRBV12-5 to TRBJ2-2; a possible D gene is TRBD2 (6 bases). CDR1 is LGHNT and CDR2 is FRNRAP in the germline V gene. CDR3 length: 13 residues. The germline V and J ends were trimmed by 3 bases and 6 bases, with 8 bases remaining between them.

The chain combines TRBV30 with TRBJ2-7; 13 bases align to TRBD2. After removal of 0 bases from V and 5 bases from J, the junction contained 4 bases not matched to a gene. Germline CDR1 reads GTSNPN; CDR2 reads SVGIG (reference sequence). This CDR3 region has 15 residues. In DNA, the CDR3 is TGTGCCTGGAGTGTAACTAGCGGGGGGGGGGACGAGCAGTACTTC. Its translation: CAWSVTSGGGDEQYF.

J is TRBJ2-7 and V is TRBV15, with D possibly TRBD1 on 6 matching bases. Germline CDR1 reads LNHNV; CDR2 reads YYDKDF (reference sequence). Trimming pared 5 bases from V and 7 bases from J, leaving 15 bases between. The CDR3 length is 13 residues. DNA for the CDR3: TGTGCCACCAGCCCCCGCCAGGGGAGTGAGCAGTACTTC. This codes for CATSPRQGSEQYF. Looking up the rest from reference TRBV15 and TRBJ2-7 gives the full variable domain: DAMVIQNPRYQVTQFGKPVTLSCSQTLNHNVMYWYQQKSSQAPKLLFHYYDKDFNNEADTPDNFQSRRPNTSFCFLDIRSPGLGDTAMYLCATSPRQGSEQYFGPGTRLTVT.